This T cell receptor beta chain stems from a study of CD8 T cells in Susac syndrome. Study in general: Among the Susac syndrome patients who underwent sequencing, about six had clinically active disease, while fewer than ten of them were in remission. Patients with Susac syndrome, at blood draw, were therapy-naive, on corticosteroids, or on intravenous immunoglobulin alone.

The study sequenced TCR beta in blood CD8+ and CD4+ T cells. Definite or probable Susac syndrome was diagnosed using recently defined diagnostic criteria. An input of about 0.45 to 1 ug of RNA was subjected to reverse transcription using random hexamers. TCRdb ran MiXCR on the immunoSEQ multiplex PCR reads and lists one entry per CDR3 protein. The table has under 200,000 distinct CDR3 sequences, roughly 94% seen once. The receptor's source is a human donor with Susac syndrome. The source material was CD4+ T cells from PBMCs.

CDR3 amino acids: CASRLQGQTNQPQHF. As DNA, the CDR3 is TGTGCCAGCAGACTCCAGGGGCAGACAAATCAGCCCCAGCATTTT. The chain uses TRBV6-2 or TRBV6-3 and TRBJ1-5, with a tentative D call TRBD1 (6 bases). Trimming removed 6 bases from V and 4 bases from J, with 16 bases in between. This CDR3 comprises 15 residues. Germline V gene lookup returns CDR1 MNHEY and CDR2 SVGEGT.